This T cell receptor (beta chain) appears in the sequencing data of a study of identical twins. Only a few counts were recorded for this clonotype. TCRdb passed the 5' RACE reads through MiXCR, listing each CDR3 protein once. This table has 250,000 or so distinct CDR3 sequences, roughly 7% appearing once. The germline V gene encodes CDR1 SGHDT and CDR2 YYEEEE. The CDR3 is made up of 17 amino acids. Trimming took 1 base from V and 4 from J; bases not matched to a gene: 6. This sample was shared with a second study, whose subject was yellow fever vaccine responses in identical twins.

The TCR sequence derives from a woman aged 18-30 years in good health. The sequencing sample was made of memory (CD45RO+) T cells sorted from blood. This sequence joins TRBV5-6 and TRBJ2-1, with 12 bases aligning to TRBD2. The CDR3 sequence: CASSLMDGTSGYNEQFF. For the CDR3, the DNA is TGTGCCAGCAGCTTGATGGATGGGACTAGCGGGTACAATGAGCAGTTCTTC.